This T cell receptor (beta chain) came from a study of read filtering for tumor transcriptome and immune sequencing. This clonotype was counted many times. Germline CDR1 and CDR2: SEHNR and FQNEAQ (reference sequence). The CDR3 loop spans 16 amino acids. V was shortened by 4 bases and J by 3 bases, with 16 bases between the two germline ends. The library was built from about 370 ng RNA with molecular barcoded adaptors for alpha/delta and beta/gamma chains. MiXCR, run by TCRdb on the reads, gives a single entry per CDR3 protein. The sample consists of about 39,000 distinct CDR3 sequences, approximately 15% of them appearing once.

The sequence was obtained from a donor aged 40 or over with multiple myeloma. The rearrangement joins TRBV7-9 to TRBJ2-1; D tentatively fits TRBD1 or TRBD2 (7 bases each). The specimen sequenced was a population of CD138-negative cells sorted from bone marrow. CDR3 bases: TGTGCCAGCAGCTACCCCAGGGGGGGTTTCTACAATGAGCAGTTCTTC. It yields the protein CASSYPRGGFYNEQFF.